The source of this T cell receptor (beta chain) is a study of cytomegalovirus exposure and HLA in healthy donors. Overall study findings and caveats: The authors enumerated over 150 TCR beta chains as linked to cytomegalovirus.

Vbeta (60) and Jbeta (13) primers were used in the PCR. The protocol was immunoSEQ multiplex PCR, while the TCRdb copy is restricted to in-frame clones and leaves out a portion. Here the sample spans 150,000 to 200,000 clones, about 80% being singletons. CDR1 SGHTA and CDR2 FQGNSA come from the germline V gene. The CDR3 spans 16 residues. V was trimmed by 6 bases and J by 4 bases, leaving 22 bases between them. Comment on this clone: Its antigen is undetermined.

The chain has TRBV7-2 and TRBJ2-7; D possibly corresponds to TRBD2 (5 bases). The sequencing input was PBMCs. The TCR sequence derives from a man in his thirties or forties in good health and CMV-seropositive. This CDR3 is CASSWTSRIAQYEQYF. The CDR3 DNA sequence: TGTGCCAGCAGTTGGACTTCTCGAATTGCCCAATACGAGCAGTACTTC.